This paragraph reports one T cell receptor (beta chain). The data were obtained in a study of T cell changes during pregnancy in multiple sclerosis. Between the trimmed V and J ends, which lost 0 bases and 5 bases, there was a span of 15 bases. Germline CDR1 and CDR2: SGDLS and YYNGEE. CDR3 size: 15 residues. Produced via immunoSEQ multiplex PCR; TCRdb's table is partial and in-frame only. The table has tens of thousands of clones, about 93% seen once; the top ten hold 0.43%. This chain links TRBV9 with TRBJ2-7, with D perhaps TRBD2 (6 bases). This TCR derives from a female donor with multiple sclerosis, enrolled in a pregnancy study. The sequences come from CD4+ T cells from peripheral blood mononuclear cells, collected before pregnancy. The CDR3 DNA reads TGTGCCAGCAGCGTAGAAGTCGGCGGGGCCGACGAGCAGTACTTC. Protein: CASSVEVGGADEQYF.